This TCR beta chain appears in the sequencing data of a study of blood T cell repertoires in COVID-19. The V end was cut by 3 bases, the J end by 8 bases, with 11 bases between. CDR1 and CDR2 from the germline V gene are LNHDA and SQIVND (reference sequence). This CDR3 region has 13 residues. Using immunoSEQ multiplex PCR, the repertoire was profiled, and TCRdb retains in-frame clones only, with some absent. The table lists around 100,000 clones, around nine tenths of them singletons. The sequenced sample consisted of peripheral blood. This TCR was sampled from a woman aged 50 to 65 with COVID-19, enrolled during active disease. The rearrangement joins TRBV19 to TRBJ1-5, with D unresolved. CDR3 sequence (DNA): TGTGCCAGTAGTATTTGGGTGGCGGAGCCCCAGCATTTT. This encodes CASSIWVAEPQHF.